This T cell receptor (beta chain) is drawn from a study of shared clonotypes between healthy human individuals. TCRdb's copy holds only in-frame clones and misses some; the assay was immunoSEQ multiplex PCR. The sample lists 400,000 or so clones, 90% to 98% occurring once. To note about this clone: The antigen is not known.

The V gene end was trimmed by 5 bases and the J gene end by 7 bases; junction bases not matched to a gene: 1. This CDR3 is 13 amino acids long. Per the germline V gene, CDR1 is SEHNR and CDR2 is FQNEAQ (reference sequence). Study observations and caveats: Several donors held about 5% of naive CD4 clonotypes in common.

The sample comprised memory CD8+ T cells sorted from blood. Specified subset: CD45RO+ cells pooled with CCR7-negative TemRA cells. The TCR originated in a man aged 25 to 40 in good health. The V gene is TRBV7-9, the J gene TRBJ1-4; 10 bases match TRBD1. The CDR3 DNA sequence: TGTGCCAGCAGCCGGGACAGGGGTGAAAAACTGTTTTTT. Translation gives CASSRDRGEKLFF.